This T cell receptor (beta chain) was recorded in a study of regulatory T cells in long-lasting Graves disease. Study summary: Treatment with antithyroid drugs for over 5 years, together with positive TSH receptor antibodies, meant persistent Graves' disease. General observations from the study: Study was limited to peripheral blood, excluding thyroid tissue.

This clonotype was counted at least ten times. Its antigen is unknown. Sample time point: persistent/refractory GD, antithyroid drugs over 5 years with positive TRAb. From PBMCs, RNA was extracted and then used to make the TCR library. Libraries of TCR beta came from iRepertoire HTBI primers plus Arm-PCR of CDR3 regions. TCRdb reanalysed the multiplex PCR reads using MiXCR and keeps one entry per CDR3 protein. The sample has fewer than 400,000 distinct CDR3 sequences, under 25% seen once; the top ten hold 20%. This TCR came from a female donor with Graves disease. Sequences were derived from peripheral blood mononuclear cells (PBMCs), sampled when the disease was refractory, from a patient treated with antithyroid drugs.

Written as DNA, the CDR3 is TGTGCCAGCAGAAGGACAGGATCCTACGAGCAGTACTTC. It yields the protein CASRRTGSYEQYF. The chain couples TRBV28 to TRBJ2-7, with TRBD1 identical over 7 bases. The CDR3 sequence is 13 residues long. Germline V gene lookup returns CDR1 MDHEN and CDR2 SYDVKM. The ends lost 6 bases at V and 1 base at J; junction bases unmatched: 3.